Presented here are 15 T cell receptor beta chains from one specimen sequenced in a study of blood T cell repertoires in COVID-19. TCRdb keeps only in-frame clones here, not all; method: immunoSEQ multiplex PCR. The data hold 190,000 or so clones, with 86% observed a single time. Specimen: PBMCs or T cells enriched from blood (not recorded which). The receptors were sampled from a woman under 40 who had recovered from COVID-19.

J is TRBJ1-3 and V is TRBV2, with no clear D. Trimming pared 1 base from V and 3 bases from J, leaving 13 bases between. The CDR3 consists of 16 residues. Germline CDR1 SNHLY, CDR2 FYNNEI. CDR3 sequence reads: CASSEGWEDGGNTIYF. As DNA, the CDR3 is TGTGCCAGCAGTGAAGGTTGGGAGGACGGTGGAAACACCATATATTTT.

The V gene is TRBV6-4, the J gene TRBJ2-1, with D possibly TRBD2 on 6 matching bases. The CDR3 spans 15 residues. Germline V CDR1 and CDR2: MRHNA, SNTAGT. V was cut by 2 bases and J by 6 bases, with 14 bases left in between. CDR3 nucleotides: TGTGCCAGCAGTGACCCGGGACTTCAGTCCAATGAGCAGTTCTTC. Translating gives CASSDPGLQSNEQFF.

CDR3 sequence: CASSDYRNTDTQYF. In nucleotides, the CDR3 is TGTGCCAGCAGTGATTACAGGAACACAGATACGCAGTATTTT. The chain is built from TRBV2 and TRBJ2-3, with a possible D match to TRBD1 (5 bases). In germline, CDR1 is SNHLY, CDR2 FYNNEI. The CDR3 is made up of 14 amino acids. V was cut by 3 bases and J by 2 bases, with 9 bases left in between.

The chain carries TRBV5-1 and TRBJ2-1, with TRBD2 matching 8 bases. The CDR3 loop spans 15 amino acids. Germline V gives CDR1 SGHRS, CDR2 YFSETQ. The V and J ends lost 3 bases and 5 bases, in that order; junction bases with no gene match: 7. CDR3 coding DNA: TGCGCCAGCAGCTCCACGGGACTAGTGAACAATGAGCAGTTCTTC. This gives the protein CASSSTGLVNNEQFF.

In this sample, this clone turned up once. The rearrangement uses TRBV19 and TRBJ2-7; TRBD2 matches at 12 bases. The V segment lost 6 bases and the J segment 2 bases; nucleotides outside the gene matches: 5. The CDR3 length is 15 residues. Germline CDR1 is LNHDA and CDR2 is SQIVND (reference sequence). DNA of the CDR3: TGTGCCAGTAGCATACTAGCGGGAGGCGCCTACGAGCAGTACTTC. Translated, it gives CASSILAGGAYEQYF.

The chain carries TRBV27 and TRBJ1-6; TRBD1 matches at 7 bases. CDR1 and CDR2 (germline): MNHEY, SMNVEV (reference sequence). The CDR3 loop spans 15 amino acids. Trimming took 7 bases from V and 9 from J; bases not matched to a gene: 12. DNA of the CDR3: TGTGCCAGCACTTGGGCAGGGGGAGCGAGTTCACCCCTCCACTTT. Its protein product is CASTWAGGASSPLHF.

This chain joins TRBV10-1 and TRBJ2-1; TRBD1 aligns across 7 bases. From germline, CDR1 is WNHNN and CDR2 SYGVQD (reference sequence). This CDR3 contains 14 residues. V dropped 3 bases and J dropped 6; count of bases not matched to a gene: 5. CDR3 sequence reads: CASSDTGASNEQFF. As DNA, the CDR3 is TGCGCCAGCAGTGATACAGGGGCCAGCAATGAGCAGTTCTTC.

The rearrangement joins TRBV7-2 to TRBJ2-7, with a tentative D call TRBD1 (7 bases). The V end lost 5 bases, the J end lost 3 bases, and 14 bases lay between the germline ends. The CDR3 is 14 residues long. The V gene's germline CDR1 is SGHTA and CDR2 FQGNSA. The CDR3 is CASSGGTAYYEQYF. In DNA, the CDR3 is TGTGCCAGCAGCGGCGGGACAGCTTACTACGAGCAGTACTTC.

CDR3 sequence reads: CASSGVAGDLNEQYF. CDR3 in DNA: TGTGCCAGCAGTGGCGTGGCGGGAGATTTGAACGAGCAGTACTTC. This chain connects TRBV2 to TRBJ2-7, with 7 bases fitting TRBD2. With 4 bases clipped from V and 5 bases from J, the junction kept 11 bases outside the gene matches. CDR1 and CDR2 (germline): SNHLY, FYNNEI. The length of the CDR3 is 15 residues.

The chain uses TRBV19 and TRBJ2-2; TRBD2 aligns across 9 bases. V dropped 5 bases and J dropped 5; count of bases not matched to a gene: 9. Germline CDR1 LNHDA, CDR2 SQIVND (reference sequence). The CDR3 contains 16 residues. The chain's CDR3 is CASSLNSGRLTGELFF. CDR3 coding DNA: TGTGCCAGTAGTCTGAATAGCGGGAGACTTACCGGGGAGCTGTTTTTT.

This clone was observed a handful of times. The rearrangement joins TRBV18 to TRBJ1-4; 8 bases map to TRBD1. The V gene end was trimmed by 3 bases and the J gene end by 5 bases; junction bases not matched to a gene: 8. This CDR3 has 16 residues. Germline V gives CDR1 KGHSH, CDR2 LQKENI. CDR3 region: CASSPTGAALNEKLFF. The CDR3 DNA reads as TGTGCCAGCTCACCGACAGGGGCCGCGCTAAATGAAAAACTGTTTTTT.

The chain joins TRBV29-1 to TRBJ1-2, with 9 bases lining up with TRBD1. Trimming removed 7 bases from V and 0 bases from J; junction bases left unmatched: 15. The CDR3 covers 17 residues. Germline CDR1 reads SQVTM; CDR2 reads ANQGSEA. The CDR3 here is CSDLGQGPVETNYGYTF. DNA for the CDR3: TGCAGCGACCTTGGACAGGGGCCTGTCGAGACTAACTATGGCTACACCTTC.

The chain has TRBV7-9 and TRBJ2-7, with a weak D call TRBD1 (6 bases). Trimming pared 5 bases from V and 0 bases from J, leaving 23 bases between. There are 18 residues in the CDR3. Germline lookup yields CDR1 SEHNR and CDR2 FQNEAQ (reference sequence). The CDR3 sequence: CASSNDGQYLMLSYEQYF. In nucleotides, the CDR3 is TGTGCCAGCAGCAACGATGGACAGTACCTTATGCTCTCCTACGAGCAGTACTTC.

The chain couples TRBV12-5 to TRBJ2-1; the D gene is possibly TRBD2 (5 bases). Germline V gives CDR1 LGHNT, CDR2 FRNRAP. This CDR3 is built from 14 residues. Trimming took off 6 bases at V and 2 bases at J, with 11 bases between the two ends. CDR3 protein: CASGLPSPYNEQFF. The DNA for the CDR3 is TGTGCTAGTGGCCTCCCTAGCCCCTACAATGAGCAGTTCTTC.

The chain has TRBV19 and TRBJ2-1, with 8 bases identical to TRBD2. Germline CDR1 LNHDA, CDR2 SQIVND (reference sequence). The CDR3 runs 16 residues. The junction had 11 bases not matched to a gene; V was cut back by 3 bases and J by 7 bases. DNA for the CDR3: TGTGCCAGTAGTATTCTTTCAGTACGGGAGGGAAATGAGCAGTTCTTC. Protein: CASSILSVREGNEQFF.